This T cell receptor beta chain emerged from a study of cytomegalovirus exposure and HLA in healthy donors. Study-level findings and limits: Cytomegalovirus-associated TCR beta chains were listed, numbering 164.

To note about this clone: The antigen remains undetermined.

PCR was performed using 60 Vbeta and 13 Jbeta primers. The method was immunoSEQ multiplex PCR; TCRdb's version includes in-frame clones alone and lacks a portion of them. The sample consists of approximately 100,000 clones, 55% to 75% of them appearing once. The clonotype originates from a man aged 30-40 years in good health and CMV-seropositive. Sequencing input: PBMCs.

CDR3: CATRGNTGELFF. The CDR3 region has the DNA TGTGCCACACGGGGGAACACCGGGGAGCTGTTTTTT. The chain combines TRBV5-8 with TRBJ2-2; tentatively, D is TRBD2 (5 bases). This CDR3 is 12 amino acids long. With 9 bases removed from V and 1 base from J, the gap between germline ends came to 7 bases. Germline V gene sequence: CDR1 SGHTS, CDR2 YDEGEE.